This TCR beta chain was sequenced in a study of response to subunit inactivated influenza vaccine. Regarding the study as a whole: Every seasonal influenza vaccination brings in few new T cells, the authors suggested.

Germline V CDR1 and CDR2: MGHDK, SYGVNS. This CDR3 is 12 amino acids long. Remarks on this clonotype: Antigen unknown. Germline is not matched at one junction end, which may reflect a read error.

MiXCR was run by TCRdb on the RT-PCR reads, yielding one entry per CDR3 protein. In the table there are some 500,000 distinct CDR3 sequences, 10% to 15% of which are singletons. Sample: PBMCs from blood, taken about 6 weeks after vaccination. The gene calls are TRBV25-1 and TRBJ2-2, with D tentatively TRBD2 (5 bases). This TCR derives from a man in his fifties who received an inactivated influenza vaccine. The chain's CDR3 is CASTRYTGELCF. CDR3 DNA sequence: TGTGCCAGCACACGTTACACCGGGGAGCTGTGTTTT. Based on the CDR3 plus reference TRBV25-1 and TRBJ2-2, the full variable domain is EADIYQTPRYLVIGTGKKITLECSQTMGHDKMYWYQQDPGMELHLIHYSYGVNSTEKGDLSSESTVSRIRTEHFPLTLESARPSHTSQYLCASTRYTGELCFGEGSRLTVL.